This TCR beta chain was identified in a study of preoperative IRX-2 immunotherapy in early breast cancer. TCRdb's copy holds only in-frame clones and misses some; the assay was immunoSEQ multiplex PCR. The sample lists about 42,000 clones, about 80% occurring once. Treatment described: preoperative locoregional IRX-2 cytokine immunotherapy. Patients received preoperative, locoregional IRX-2 cytokine immunotherapy in a phase Ib study. The clonotype originates from a human donor with breast cancer. The sequenced sample was tumor tissue, obtained after IRX-2 immunotherapy.

The chain's CDR3 is CASMGTARSSYNSPLHF. CDR3 DNA sequence: TGTGCCAGTATGGGGACGGCGAGGAGCTCCTATAATTCACCCCTCCACTTT. The chain recombines TRBV19 with TRBJ1-6, with D tentatively TRBD1 (5 bases). With 7 bases removed from V and 0 bases from J, the gap between germline ends came to 16 bases. Germline loops: CDR1 LNHDA, CDR2 SQIVND (reference sequence). The CDR3 contains 17 residues.